This record looks at one T cell receptor (beta chain) sequence and its context. Its antigen is not identified. This CDR3 is built from 15 residues. V lost 2 bases and J 2 bases, leaving 10 bases between the germline ends. Germline V gene lookup returns CDR1 SGHVS and CDR2 FNYEAQ. The entry originates in a study of CD8+CD57+ T cells in acquired aplastic anemia. The study, taken as a whole, reports: With respect to CD8+ Simpson's diversity, patients and controls did not differ significantly.

For sequencing, patients were chosen who had shown expansion of CD8+CD57+ cells by flow cytometry. Patients were therapy-naive when their blood was sampled. Template material for TCR beta VDJ and CDR3 profiling consisted of genomic DNA. TCRdb reanalysed the reads using MiXCR and keeps one entry per CDR3 protein. The table lists 200,000 to 300,000 distinct CDR3 sequences, around 43% of them singletons. The chain links TRBV7-6 to TRBJ1-3; tentative D call: TRBD1 (5 bases). This TCR was recovered from a human donor with aplastic anemia. The material sequenced was sorted CD4+, CD8+, or CD8+CD57+ T cells (not recorded which) from PBMCs. The CDR3 sequence is CASSLLGGTGNTIYF. CDR3 coding DNA: TGTGCCAGCAGCTTACTGGGGGGAACTGGAAACACCATATATTTT.